The T cell receptor beta chain under discussion was sequenced for a study of cytomegalovirus exposure and HLA in healthy donors. The PCR employed 60 Vbeta primers together with 13 Jbeta primers. Profiled with immunoSEQ multiplex PCR; TCRdb holds only in-frame clones, not every one. The repertoire holds more than 110,000 clones, with around 83% as singletons. This CDR3 has 13 residues. V lost 4 bases and J lost 7, with 11 bases in between. Germline V CDR1 and CDR2: SGDLS, YYNGEE. Notes on the study in general: Within an earlier analysis, most TCR beta V segments proved productive either about 90% or about 30% of the time. Later analysis suggested links between common viral pathogens and several top significant clusters. By a later analysis, the bulk of CMV-associated TCR beta chains appeared HLA-restricted. In a later analysis, TCR beta V- and J-gene trimming showed a link to a missense DCLRE1C variant.

As for this clone: Antigen unknown.

The receptor's source is a male donor in good health and CMV-seropositive. This sequence joins TRBV9 and TRBJ2-2, with a weak D call TRBD2 (5 bases). What was sequenced was PBMCs. The CDR3 region has the DNA TGTGCCAGCAGCCCGGGGAGTGGCGGGGAGCTGTTTTTT. Translating gives CASSPGSGGELFF.